Sequencing of this T cell receptor (beta chain) was carried out in a study of T cells after posttransplantation cyclophosphamide. TCRdb's table, derived via immunoSEQ multiplex PCR, lists solely in-frame clones and lacks some. The profile shows around 31,000 clones, about 91% of them singletons. Findings and caveats of the study: TRB clonality was highly associated with recipient CMV seropositivity and reactivation. Donor CD8+ memory clones often dominated recipient blood repertoires at later times.

This clone was seen just once. The antigen is unknown. The naive gate required viable CD3+CD4+ or CD3+CD8+ cells with CCR7+CD45RA+CD45RO-CD95-CD27+CD28+ phenotype. V dropped 8 bases and J dropped 2; count of bases not matched to a gene: 7. The germline CDR1 and CDR2 sequences are SQVTM and ANQGSEA. The CDR3 has 14 amino acids. Material for sequencing was naive CD4+ T cells sorted from blood. This sequence joins TRBV29-1 and TRBJ2-1; TRBD1 matches at 9 bases. The TCR comes from a man aged 25-40 years in good health and a related stem cell transplant donor. The DNA of the CDR3 is TGCAGCACCCCGGGACAGGGAACCTACAATGAGCAGTTCTTC. Protein sequence: CSTPGQGTYNEQFF.